The 16 T cell receptor beta chains listed next were all sequenced from one sample in a study of blood T cell repertoires in COVID-19. Sequenced by immunoSEQ multiplex PCR; TCRdb stores in-frame clones only, minus some. The sample contains 35,000 to 50,000 clones, around 85% of which appear only once. Sequenced: peripheral blood. The source is a man aged 60 to 75 with acute or convalescent COVID-19.

V usage is TRBV11-2 and J usage is TRBJ2-7; D uncertain. Trimming took 6 bases from V and 8 from J, leaving 14 bases between them. CDR3 length: 12 residues. From germline, CDR1 is SGHAT and CDR2 FQNNGV. CDR3 in DNA: TGTGCCAGCAGTCCTACCAAAGCGAAGCAGTACTTC. The encoded protein is CASSPTKAKQYF.

This clone was seen only once. The gene calls are TRBV27 and TRBJ1-6; TRBD1 is a possible D gene (6 bases). This CDR3 comprises 13 residues. Trimming stripped 4 bases from V and 10 bases from J, with 11 bases between. CDR1 is MNHEY and CDR2 is SMNVEV in the germline V gene (reference sequence). The CDR3 protein is CASSSQGLSPLHF. CDR3 in DNA: TGTGCCAGCAGTTCTCAGGGGTTGTCACCCCTCCACTTT.

The chain uses TRBV6-5 and TRBJ2-2; 8 positions agree with TRBD2. CDR1 is MNHEY, CDR2 SVGAGI, per germline. The CDR3 is made up of 15 amino acids. Trimming cost V 7 bases and J 6 bases; bases outside gene matches: 10. The CDR3 spells CASTFGTRGSGELFF. The CDR3 coding sequence is TGTGCCAGCACCTTCGGGACTAGAGGGTCCGGGGAGCTGTTTTTT.

The rearrangement links TRBV6-2 or TRBV6-3 to TRBJ1-5; TRBD1 agrees at 8 bases. Germline-derived CDR1 and CDR2 are MNHEY and SVGEGT. This CDR3 comprises 17 residues. J was trimmed by 3 bases and V by 7 bases; bases with no gene match: 14. CDR3 in DNA: TGTGCCAGCACCCCCGACAGGGGCCCTATTTACAATCAGCCCCAGCATTTT. This encodes CASTPDRGPIYNQPQHF.

This clone showed up just once. The rearrangement joins TRBV3-1 (or the pseudogene TRBV3-2) to TRBJ1-2; 7 nucleotides align to TRBD1. Germline values: CDR1 LGHDT, CDR2 YNNKEL (reference sequence). The trim removed 3 bases at V and 8 bases at J, leaving 6 bases unmatched. This CDR3 has 13 residues. CDR3 region: CASSQRTGGGYTF. CDR3 coding DNA: TGTGCCAGCAGCCAGCGGACAGGCGGCGGCTACACCTTC.

This clone turned up a few times. V is TRBV10-3 and J is TRBJ1-6; no firm D call. Per germline, CDR1 ENHRY and CDR2 SYGVKD. The ends were cut back, 3 bases at V and 14 bases at J, with 14 bases in the middle. The CDR3 is 13 residues long. Here the CDR3 DNA reads TGTGCCATCAGTGAACTTAATCAACCAACCCTCCACTTT. Residues: CAISELNQPTLHF.

The rearrangement uses TRBV19 and TRBJ2-3, with TRBD2 matching 9 bases. V shed 7 bases and J 5 bases; nucleotides not matched to a gene: 7. Germline assignment: CDR1 LNHDA and CDR2 SQIVND (reference sequence). The CDR3 has 14 amino acids. The CDR3 coding sequence is TGTGCCAGTACCGCGGGGGGGCAGAGAGATACGCAGTATTTT. Protein: CASTAGGQRDTQYF.

V usage is TRBV5-6 and J usage is TRBJ2-7; 9 nucleotides agree with TRBD1. With V trimmed by 4 bases and J by 9 bases, 8 bases remained unmatched. The V gene's germline CDR1 is SGHDT and CDR2 YYEEEE. This CDR3 is 13 amino acids long. CDR3 region: CASSATGGSAQYF. The CDR3 DNA is TGTGCCAGCAGCGCGACAGGGGGTTCTGCGCAGTACTTC.

CDR3 sequence (DNA): TGTGCCAGCCGATCCTCCTACAGGGCTGAAGCTTTCTTT. Encoded protein: CASRSSYRAEAFF. The genes are TRBV6-5 and TRBJ1-1; a possible D gene is TRBD1 (6 bases). Trimming shortened V by 8 bases and J by 6 bases, and 16 bases separated the two germline ends. Germline values: CDR1 MNHEY, CDR2 SVGAGI. The CDR3 totals 13 residues.

The chain has TRBV20-1 and TRBJ1-5; D gene uncertain. Germline V gene sequence: CDR1 DFQATT, CDR2 SNEGSKA (reference sequence). This CDR3 has 13 amino acids. The ends were cut back, 3 bases at V and 6 bases at J, with 12 bases in the middle. Here the CDR3 reads CSASWSGGQPQHF. The CDR3 bases are TGCAGTGCTAGTTGGTCCGGCGGTCAGCCCCAGCATTTT.

J is TRBJ2-3 and V is TRBV6-1; no clear D gene. CDR1 is MNHNS, CDR2 SASEGT, per germline. The ends were cut back, 9 bases at V and 8 bases at J, with 21 bases in the middle. The CDR3 contains 14 residues. The CDR3 protein is CASRSSSESSTQYF. Here the CDR3 DNA reads TGTGCCAGTCGCAGCTCTTCCGAATCTAGTACGCAGTATTTT.

The CDR3 DNA reads TGCGCCAGCAGCCAAAGGGTGACCGGGGGAGCTTTCTTT. This translates into CASSQRVTGGAFF. The rearrangement uses TRBV4-1 and TRBJ1-1; maybe TRBD1 (5 bases). Germline V CDR1 and CDR2: MGHRA, YSYEKL. V was pared by 2 bases and J by 10 bases, with 14 bases between. The CDR3 is 13 residues long.

The V call is TRBV6-5, the J call TRBJ1-2; unclear D gene. This CDR3 spans 14 amino acids. CDR1 MNHEY and CDR2 SVGAGI come from the germline V gene. V was cut by 0 bases and J by 8 bases, with 13 bases left in between. The CDR3 DNA follows: TGTGCCAGCAGTTACTCTTCCGACTGGAGGGGCTACACCTTC. Translating it yields CASSYSSDWRGYTF.

The rearrangement links TRBV4-1 to TRBJ1-4, with TRBD1 as a possible D gene (5 bases). Germline lookup yields CDR1 MGHRA and CDR2 YSYEKL. V lost 4 bases, J lost 7 bases, and 19 bases lay in between. CDR3 length equals 16 residues. CDR3 region: CASSLREGIWVEKLFF. As DNA, the CDR3 is TGCGCCAGCAGCCTCCGGGAGGGGATTTGGGTTGAAAAACTGTTTTTT.

J is TRBJ2-3 and V is TRBV27; 11 bases match TRBD2. This CDR3 is built from 16 residues. Germline V lookup: CDR1 MNHEY, CDR2 SMNVEV (reference sequence). The junction had 2 bases not matched to a gene; V was cut back by 2 bases and J by 1 base. The CDR3: CASSLLLAGGTDTQYF. The CDR3 nucleotides are TGTGCCAGCAGTTTACTACTAGCGGGGGGCACAGATACGCAGTATTTT.

This clone was seen only a few times. The rearrangement joins TRBV4-1 to TRBJ1-1; 8 bases map to TRBD1. This CDR3 has 17 residues. Per the germline V gene, CDR1 is MGHRA and CDR2 is YSYEKL. J gave up 1 base and V 3 bases, and 10 bases lay outside the gene matches. CDR3 in DNA: TGCGCCAGCAGCCAGTGGAGGACAGGGTGGAAGAACACTGAAGCTTTCTTT. It specifies CASSQWRTGWKNTEAFF.